These T cell receptor beta chains were read from a single sample in a study of response to subunit inactivated influenza vaccine. TCRdb passed the RT-PCR reads through MiXCR, listing each CDR3 protein once. This sample yields 290,000 or so distinct CDR3 sequences, of which about 20% are seen a single time; under 13% belongs to the top ten. Here the sequenced sample was PBMCs from blood, taken about 20 months after vaccination. All receptors derive from a man in his fifties or sixties who received an inactivated influenza vaccine. CDR3s include the opening cysteine and the closing phenylalanine or tryptophan. A D gene is named only where the DNA matches it firmly. Some rows mark clone size as missing; the rest say once, few, many or name a class of expanded clone.

TRBJ1-2 | TRBV12-3/TRBV12-4 | - | - | CASSLGQTRGYTF | TGTGCCAGCAGTTTAGGGCAGACTAGGGGCTACACCTTC
TRBJ2-3 | TRBV7-2 | - | - | CASTPGARDTQYF | TGTGCCAGCACCCCTGGGGCTAGAGATACGCAGTATTTT
TRBJ2-5 | TRBV20-1 | - | - | CSALGSNQETQYF | TGCAGTGCCTTAGGGTCGAATCAAGAGACCCAGTACTTC
TRBJ1-1 | TRBV5-6 | - | - | CASRVQGWITEAFF | TGTGCCAGCAGAGTTCAAGGGTGGATCACTGAAGCTTTCTTT
TRBJ1-1 | TRBV3-1 | few | - | CASRDSQGTEAFF | TGTGCCAGCAGGGATAGCCAGGGCACTGAAGCTTTCTTT
TRBJ2-1 | TRBV7-6 | once | - | CASSGGAGNEQFF | TGTGCCAGCAGCGGGGGGGCCGGAAATGAGCAGTTCTTC
TRBJ1-2 | TRBV6-5 | few | - | CASSYSKYYGYTF | TGTGCCAGCAGTTACTCGAAGTACTATGGCTACACCTTC
TRBJ1-2 | TRBV11-2 | - | TRBD1 | CASRRTGEPNYGYTF | TGTGCCAGCAGAAGGACAGGGGAACCCAACTATGGCTACACCTTC
TRBJ1-3 | TRBV21-1 | - | - | CASSQRTGGCGNTIYF | TGTGCCAGCAGCCAAAGGACAGGGGGCTGTGGAAACACCATATATTTT
TRBJ2-2 | TRBV6-1 | - | TRBD2 | CASWTSGNTGELFF | TGTGCCAGTTGGACTAGCGGGAACACCGGGGAGCTGTTTTTT
TRBJ1-1 | TRBV27 | few | TRBD1 | CASSLSGQGLAFF | TGTGCCAGCAGTTTGTCGGGACAGGGGTTAGCTTTCTTT
TRBJ2-1 | TRBV18 | - | - | CASSPPMDRPSYNEQFF | TGTGCCAGCTCACCACCGATGGACCGACCCTCCTACAATGAGCAGTTCTTC
TRBJ2-7 | TRBV30 | few | - | CAWSVDGEFYEQYF | TGTGCCTGGAGTGTAGACGGGGAGTTCTACGAGCAGTACTTC
TRBJ2-1 | TRBV28 | many | - | CASSLMEGVNEQFF | TGTGCCAGCAGTTTAATGGAGGGGGTCAATGAGCAGTTCTTC
TRBJ1-3 | TRBV21-1 | many | - | CASSAQGSGNTIYF | TGTGCCAGCAGCGCACAGGGTTCTGGAAACACCATATATTTT
TRBJ2-1 | TRBV28 | - | TRBD2 | CASSLLSGGDNEQFF | TGTGCCAGCAGTTTATTATCCGGGGGGGACAATGAGCAGTTCTTC
TRBJ2-1 | TRBV20-1 | few | TRBD2 | CSARNPTSGSSYNEQFF | TGCAGTGCTAGAAATCCGACTAGCGGAAGCTCCTACAATGAGCAGTTCTTC
TRBJ2-1 | TRBV5-1 | few | - | CASTPPNRAGHNEQFF | TGCGCCAGCACCCCCCCCAACAGGGCCGGACACAATGAGCAGTTCTTC
TRBJ2-7 | TRBV5-1 | few | TRBD1 | CASSRGQGNSYEQYF | TGCGCCAGCAGCCGAGGACAGGGGAACTCCTACGAGCAGTACTTC
TRBJ2-1 | TRBV29-1 | - | - | CSVLENLPYNEQFF | TGCAGCGTTTTAGAAAATCTACCCTACAATGAGCAGTTCTTC
TRBJ2-7 | TRBV20-1 | - | - | CSAGRGTWEQYF | TGCAGTGCTGGAAGGGGGACCTGGGAGCAGTACTTC
TRBJ2-1 | TRBV4-1 | few | TRBD1 | CASSQDRTGGYNEQFF | TGCGCCAGCAGCCAAGACCGGACAGGGGGCTACAATGAGCAGTTCTTC
TRBJ1-5 | TRBV12-3/TRBV12-4 | - | - | CASSQARILAGDGDQPQHF | TGTGCCAGCAGTCAGGCGAGAATCCTGGCCGGGGACGGAGATCAGCCCCAGCATTTT
TRBJ2-7 | TRBV28 | - | TRBD2 | CASSPPGLADQGEYF | TGTGCCAGCAGTCCTCCGGGACTAGCGGACCAGGGGGAGTACTTC
TRBJ2-1 | TRBV5-4 | once | TRBD2 | CASSTGLESHNEQFF | TGTGCCAGCAGCACCGGACTAGAGTCCCACAATGAGCAGTTCTTC
TRBJ1-2 | TRBV7-2 | - | TRBD1 | CAGASDRGAVGYTF | TGTGCCGGGGCCTCGGACAGGGGAGCGGTTGGCTACACCTTC
TRBJ1-5 | TRBV2 | many | - | CASSDPTITNQPQHF | TGTGCCAGCAGTGACCCCACCATTACCAATCAGCCCCAGCATTTT
TRBJ1-4 | TRBV5-1 | - | - | CASRNHSLGRSFPEKLFF | TGCGCCAGCAGAAACCATTCGCTTGGCCGAAGTTTTCCGGAAAAACTGTTTTTT
TRBJ2-1 | TRBV7-9 | - | - | CASSVPQWAGSNEQFF | TGTGCCAGCAGCGTCCCCCAGTGGGCTGGTAGTAATGAGCAGTTCTTC
TRBJ1-6 | TRBV9 | many | TRBD1 | CASSAGTGYNSPLHF | TGTGCCAGCAGCGCCGGGACAGGATATAATTCACCCCTCCACTTT
TRBJ2-2 | TRBV20-1 | - | TRBD2 | CSARGLAGVTGELFF | TGCAGTGCTAGAGGGCTAGCGGGAGTTACCGGGGAGCTGTTTTTT
TRBJ2-1 | TRBV12-3/TRBV12-4 | few | TRBD2 | CASSLVMASGVAYNEQFF | TGTGCCAGCAGTTTAGTAATGGCTAGCGGGGTGGCCTACAATGAGCAGTTCTTC
TRBJ2-3 | TRBV9 | few | TRBD2 | CASSVDPAGADTQYF | TGTGCCAGCAGCGTAGATCCAGCGGGAGCAGATACGCAGTATTTT